These 10 T cell receptor beta chains came from one sample sequenced in a study of long-term antiretroviral therapy in people with HIV. The assay used was immunoSEQ (version v3.0), run at survey level. Sequencing was performed with immunoSEQ multiplex PCR; in TCRdb, only in-frame clones are kept and a portion is missing. The sample has roughly 28,000 clones; 85% to 95% are singletons. The material sequenced was unsorted PBMCs, taken 6.2 years after starting antiretroviral therapy. These receptors were obtained from a middle-aged man with HIV.

This chain connects TRBV2 to TRBJ2-7, with 8 bases that match TRBD1. Germline V CDR1 and CDR2: SNHLY, FYNNEI. The junction had 8 bases not matched to a gene; V was cut back by 6 bases and J by 1 base. The CDR3 covers 15 residues. The CDR3 spells CASRAGQGFSYEQYF. The CDR3 DNA reads TGTGCCAGCAGAGCAGGACAGGGTTTTTCCTACGAGCAGTACTTC.

The genes are TRBV19 and TRBJ2-2; maybe TRBD2 (6 bases). Trimming shortened V by 5 bases and J by 0 bases, and 10 bases separated the two germline ends. This CDR3 spans 15 amino acids. Germline V gives CDR1 LNHDA, CDR2 SQIVND (reference sequence). In DNA, the CDR3 is TGTGCCAGTAGTGGCAGGGAGGCGAACACCGGGGAGCTGTTTTTT. Protein product: CASSGREANTGELFF.

The rearrangement joins TRBV7-9 to TRBJ2-7; no reliable D call. The CDR3 is 13 amino acids. V lost 4 bases, J lost 7 bases, and 14 bases lay in between. The germline V gene encodes CDR1 SEHNR and CDR2 FQNEAQ (reference sequence). CDR3 residues: CASSYGPSEEQYF. The CDR3 DNA follows: TGTGCCAGCAGCTACGGCCCTTCTGAGGAGCAGTACTTC.

The chain recombines TRBV7-9 with TRBJ1-5, with D unresolved. Germline V lookup: CDR1 SEHNR, CDR2 FQNEAQ (reference sequence). CDR3 size: 13 residues. V lost 0 bases and J 5 bases, leaving 5 bases between the germline ends. The CDR3, as DNA: TGTGCCAGCAGCTTAGCCCCGGATCAGCCCCAGCATTTT. Its protein product is CASSLAPDQPQHF.

The genes are TRBV9 and TRBJ2-5; D is perhaps TRBD1 or TRBD2 (5 bases each). The V end lost 0 bases, the J end lost 5 bases, and 14 bases lay between the germline ends. CDR1 SGDLS and CDR2 YYNGEE come from the germline V gene. The CDR3 covers 15 residues. For the CDR3, the DNA is TGTGCCAGCAGCGTAGCTACGGGGCTATCTGAGACCCAGTACTTC. As protein: CASSVATGLSETQYF. Supplemented by reference TRBV9 and TRBJ2-5, the full variable domain reads DSGVTQTPKHLITATGQRVTLRCSPRSGDLSVYWYQQSLDQGLQFLIQYYNGEERAKGNILERFSAQQFPDLHSELNLSSLELGDSALYFCASSVATGLSETQYFGPGTRLLVL.

The J gene is TRBJ1-1, the V gene TRBV6-5, with 7 bases matching TRBD1. The CDR3 is made up of 11 amino acids. Trimming at V came to 6 bases and at J to 11 bases, leaving 6 bases not matched to a gene. Germline V gene data show CDR1 as MNHEY and CDR2 as SVGAGI. CDR3 coding DNA: TGTGCCAGCAGGCGACAGGGTCGGGCTTTCTTT. This translates into CASRRQGRAFF.

The rearrangement joins TRBV14 to TRBJ1-2; maybe TRBD1 (5 bases). This CDR3 contains 15 residues. The ends were cut back, 1 base at V and 6 bases at J, with 15 bases in the middle. The V gene's germline CDR1 is SGHDN and CDR2 FVKESK. The CDR3 loop reads CASSQAARGGDGYTF. CDR3 in DNA: TGTGCCAGCAGCCAAGCAGCACGGGGCGGGGATGGCTACACCTTC.

The V and J genes are TRBV2 and TRBJ1-1; D uncertain. The CDR3 extends over 13 amino acids. From germline, CDR1 is SNHLY and CDR2 FYNNEI. V lost 4 bases and J 7 bases, leaving 13 bases between the germline ends. CDR3 amino acids: CASSGQEVGEAFF. The CDR3, as DNA: TGTGCCAGCAGTGGGCAGGAGGTAGGTGAAGCTTTCTTT.

V and J are TRBV7-2 and TRBJ2-5; D possibly corresponds to TRBD2 (6 bases). The V and J ends lost 5 bases and 5 bases respectively, with 18 bases between them. The CDR3 length is 15 residues. Germline values: CDR1 SGHTA, CDR2 FQGNSA. CDR3 loop: CASSPRGIGGETQYF. As DNA, the CDR3 is TGTGCCAGCAGCCCTCGGGGGATAGGAGGGGAGACCCAGTACTTC.

V usage is TRBV6-1 and J usage is TRBJ2-7; perhaps TRBD2 as D (5 bases). CDR3 length: 12 residues. V gave up 2 bases and J gave up 6 bases, with 8 bases separating them. Germline-derived CDR1 and CDR2 are MNHNS and SASEGT. In DNA form, the CDR3 reads TGTGCCAGCAGTGAATTTCGGGGCGAGCAGTACTTC. Its translation: CASSEFRGEQYF.